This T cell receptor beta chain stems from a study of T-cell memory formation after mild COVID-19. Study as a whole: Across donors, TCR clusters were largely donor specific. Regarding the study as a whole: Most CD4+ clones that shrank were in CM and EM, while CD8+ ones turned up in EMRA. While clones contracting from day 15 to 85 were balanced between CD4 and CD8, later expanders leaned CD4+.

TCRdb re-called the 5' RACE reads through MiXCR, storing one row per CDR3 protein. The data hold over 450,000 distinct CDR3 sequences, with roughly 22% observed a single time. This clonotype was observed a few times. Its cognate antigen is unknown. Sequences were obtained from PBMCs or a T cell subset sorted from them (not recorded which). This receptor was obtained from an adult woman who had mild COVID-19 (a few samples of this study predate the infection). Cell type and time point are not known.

The CDR3 sequence is CSARDFRGHTGELFF. The CDR3 DNA follows: TGCAGTGCTAGAGATTTTAGGGGCCACACCGGGGAGCTGTTTTTT. This chain uses TRBV20-1 with TRBJ2-2; possible D gene TRBD1, 5 bases. CDR1 is DFQATT and CDR2 is SNEGSKA in the germline V gene (reference sequence). V gave up 0 bases and J gave up 3 bases, with 11 bases separating them. This CDR3 comprises 15 residues.